This T cell receptor beta chain was identified in a study of graft-versus-host responses after intestinal transplantation. Looking at the study overall: All recipients were transplanted with multivisceral, liver-intestinal, or isolated intestinal grafts. Among the recipients, all got anti-thymocyte globulin induction and then tacrolimus and steroids for two to four years.

Within the sample, this clone is medium-sized. Study-level results: GvH clones were found in recipient marrow; some appeared first in ileum or blood.

TCRdb's table, derived via immunoSEQ multiplex PCR, lists solely in-frame clones and lacks some. The sample lists 8,800 or so clones, around 30% occurring once. Trimming shortened V by 10 bases and J by 1 base, and 17 bases separated the two germline ends. Germline V gene sequence: CDR1 LNHDA, CDR2 SQIVND (reference sequence). The CDR3 runs 15 residues. Sorted cells were CFSE-low CD3+CD4+ or CD3+CD8+ proliferating responders. Source: alloreactive CD4+ T cells from a mixed lymphocyte reaction culture, taken before intestinal transplant. Subset denoted: CFSE-low proliferating T cells sorted from roughly 6-day pre-transplant mixed lymphocyte reaction (GvH or HvG direction). This sequence was found in a human patient who received an intestinal transplant. The chain links TRBV19 to TRBJ1-3; maybe TRBD1 (6 bases). For the CDR3, the DNA is TGTGCCACTAAGGTACAGGGTGGTTCTGGAAACACCATATATTTT. It translates to CATKVQGGSGNTIYF.